The entry below describes one TCR beta chain. This receptor's antigen is unknown. No per-base quality is available; no much larger clone lies one base away. Every donor in the study was a healthy Caucasian. Three pairs of female monozygotic twins, all aged 18 to 29 years, were included in the twin cohort. Peripheral blood mononuclear cells were used as the source from which RNA for TCR libraries was isolated. Libraries were constructed by 5' RACE. The instrument was an Illumina HiSeq 2000. A universal primer binding site was introduced by template switching, and a unique molecular identifier was present in the final cDNA, enabling accurate counting of TCR cDNA molecules. Specific primers in the conserved constant-segment region were used to synthesize first-strand cDNA for TCR alpha and beta chains. To control for contamination, every cDNA library was double barcoded, receiving both a SMART-Mk sample barcode and Illumina barcodes. TruSeq adapter sequences along with Illumina sample barcodes were introduced in two successive PCR steps. The Illumina HiSeq platform was used with custom primers to sequence TCR alpha and beta cDNA libraries. As for how the authors treated the data: MiGEC processed the raw reads to extract unique molecular identifiers, while MiXCR was used to determine the CDR3 positions. For each individual, recombination models were inferred using an EM algorithm with the repgenHMM and IGoR tools. Shared clonotypes were analyzed with the tcR package in R, and sharing was normalized by the product of cloneset sizes. To study raw recombination free of thymic and clonal selection effects, out-of-frame nonproductive sequences were analyzed. In-frame beta chains were kept once TCRdb had trimmed the public reads at Q25 with fastp and called clones with MiXCR. CDR3 protein sequences are deduplicated, and each keeps its most common genes and DNA. For this entry, the V and J calls and clone size follow TCRdb and not the study's own pipeline. Present in this sample are about 720,000 distinct CDR3 sequences, 8.6% of which were seen just once. The ten biggest clones cover 0.85% to 1% of the sample.

Taken from cysteine to phenylalanine, the CDR3 has 17 residues. Kept here is only the CDR3 DNA, which spans 51 bases and is read in frame from base 1. The V end loses 3 bases and the J end loses 0 bases, and a stretch of 19 bases separates them. Via the germline V gene, CDR1 is SGHRS and CDR2 YFSETQ. The data were obtained in a study of identical twins listed by TCRdb under 2016. A note on the overall study: To test whether fetal clonotypes persist, the study used deep sequencing on TCR alpha and beta repertoires from monozygotic twins, unrelated adults of various ages, and cord blood. To rule out contamination, replicate twin experiments were performed at different times with different library preparation protocols. Results and caveats for the whole study, not just this receptor: Abundant cord blood beta clonotypes carried fewer insertions; young adult naive repertoires showed a weaker similar trend, while memory repertoires showed none. Invariant T cells such as MAIT and iNKT could partly confound zero-insertion analyses, though diverse VJ usage argued against this for most clonotypes. Conclusions relied on cross-sectional statistical analysis, since the same donors could not be followed over many years. Compared with coincidental sharing between unrelated individuals, out-of-frame TCR alpha sequences shared between twins had an excess of sequences with low generation probability. Recombination models systematically underestimated out-of-frame TCR alpha sharing in monozygotic twins but agreed with sharing between unrelated individuals. Excess twin sharing in beta out-of-frame sequences was weaker because fewer shared sequences lowered the signal-to-noise ratio.

This same sample was also taken into another study, of yellow fever vaccine responses in identical twins. Per that second paper: According to the authors, the vaccine-induced T cell response in identical twins seemed to be partly convergent and partly specific to each individual. The study precisely tracked vaccine-responding T cell clones in identical twins.

The chain was built from TRBV5-1 and TRBJ2-7; the D gene is perhaps TRBD1 or TRBD2, as each covers 6 bases. This sequence originates from a woman aged 18-29 years in good health. Sequenced sample: PBMCs. The DNA sequence reads TGCGCCAGCAGCTCGGGGGCTCTAGCGCGGAGCTCCTACGAGCAGTACTTC. This encodes CASSSGALARSSYEQYF.